Below, 5 T cell receptor beta chains from the same sample are listed, as sequenced in a study of CD8 T cells in Susac syndrome. With random hexamers, reverse transcription was performed on about 0.5 to 1 ug of RNA. TCRdb reanalysed the immunoSEQ multiplex PCR reads using MiXCR and keeps one entry per CDR3 protein. The repertoire consists of about 90,000 distinct CDR3 sequences, with approximately 92% occurring once and the leading ten covering less than 0.35%. Sequenced input: CD8+ T cells from PBMCs. The receptors stem from a human donor in good health.

The chain links TRBV15 to TRBJ2-7, with D possibly matching TRBD1 (6 bases). Germline CDR1 reads LNHNV; CDR2 reads YYDKDF (reference sequence). V lost 0 bases to trimming and J lost 4 bases, with 13 bases between them. The CDR3 totals 15 residues. CDR3 DNA: TGTGCCACCAGCAGAGAACAGGGACGTTTTTACGAGCAGTACTTC. It translates to CATSREQGRFYEQYF.

The chain recombines TRBV29-1 with TRBJ2-3; 14 bases line up with TRBD2. Germline CDR1 is SQVTM and CDR2 is ANQGSEA. The length of the CDR3 is 15 residues. V gave up 4 bases and J gave up 6 bases; unmatched junction bases: 6. The CDR3 DNA is TGCAGCGTTGCTAGGACTAGCGGGGGGTCGGATACGCAGTATTTT. It is translated as CSVARTSGGSDTQYF.

The chain carries TRBV6-5 and TRBJ2-7; TRBD2 is a possible D gene (6 bases). The V gene lost 6 bases and the J gene lost 4 bases, with 16 bases spanning the gap. Germline CDR1 MNHEY, CDR2 SVGAGI. This CDR3 spans 14 amino acids. The CDR3 bases are TGTGCCAGCAGACCCACTAGCTCGAGGTACGAGCAGTACTTC. Translating it yields CASRPTSSRYEQYF.

The chain links TRBV14 to TRBJ2-2; 11 bases match TRBD1. V trimming: 9 bases; J trimming: 5 bases; junction bases outside the gene matches: 2. Germline V gene sequence: CDR1 SGHDN, CDR2 FVKESK. The CDR3 runs to 13 residues. CDR3 sequence reads: CARGTGGTGELFF. In DNA, the CDR3 is TGTGCCAGAGGGACAGGGGGAACCGGGGAGCTGTTTTTT.

V usage is TRBV6-4 and J usage is TRBJ1-1; 8 nucleotides align to TRBD1. V gave up 5 bases and J gave up 1 base; unmatched junction bases: 3. The germline V gene encodes CDR1 MRHNA and CDR2 SNTAGT. CDR3 length: 14 residues. The CDR3 spells CASSPTGENTEAFF. The CDR3 nucleotides are TGTGCCAGCAGTCCGACAGGGGAGAACACTGAAGCTTTCTTT.